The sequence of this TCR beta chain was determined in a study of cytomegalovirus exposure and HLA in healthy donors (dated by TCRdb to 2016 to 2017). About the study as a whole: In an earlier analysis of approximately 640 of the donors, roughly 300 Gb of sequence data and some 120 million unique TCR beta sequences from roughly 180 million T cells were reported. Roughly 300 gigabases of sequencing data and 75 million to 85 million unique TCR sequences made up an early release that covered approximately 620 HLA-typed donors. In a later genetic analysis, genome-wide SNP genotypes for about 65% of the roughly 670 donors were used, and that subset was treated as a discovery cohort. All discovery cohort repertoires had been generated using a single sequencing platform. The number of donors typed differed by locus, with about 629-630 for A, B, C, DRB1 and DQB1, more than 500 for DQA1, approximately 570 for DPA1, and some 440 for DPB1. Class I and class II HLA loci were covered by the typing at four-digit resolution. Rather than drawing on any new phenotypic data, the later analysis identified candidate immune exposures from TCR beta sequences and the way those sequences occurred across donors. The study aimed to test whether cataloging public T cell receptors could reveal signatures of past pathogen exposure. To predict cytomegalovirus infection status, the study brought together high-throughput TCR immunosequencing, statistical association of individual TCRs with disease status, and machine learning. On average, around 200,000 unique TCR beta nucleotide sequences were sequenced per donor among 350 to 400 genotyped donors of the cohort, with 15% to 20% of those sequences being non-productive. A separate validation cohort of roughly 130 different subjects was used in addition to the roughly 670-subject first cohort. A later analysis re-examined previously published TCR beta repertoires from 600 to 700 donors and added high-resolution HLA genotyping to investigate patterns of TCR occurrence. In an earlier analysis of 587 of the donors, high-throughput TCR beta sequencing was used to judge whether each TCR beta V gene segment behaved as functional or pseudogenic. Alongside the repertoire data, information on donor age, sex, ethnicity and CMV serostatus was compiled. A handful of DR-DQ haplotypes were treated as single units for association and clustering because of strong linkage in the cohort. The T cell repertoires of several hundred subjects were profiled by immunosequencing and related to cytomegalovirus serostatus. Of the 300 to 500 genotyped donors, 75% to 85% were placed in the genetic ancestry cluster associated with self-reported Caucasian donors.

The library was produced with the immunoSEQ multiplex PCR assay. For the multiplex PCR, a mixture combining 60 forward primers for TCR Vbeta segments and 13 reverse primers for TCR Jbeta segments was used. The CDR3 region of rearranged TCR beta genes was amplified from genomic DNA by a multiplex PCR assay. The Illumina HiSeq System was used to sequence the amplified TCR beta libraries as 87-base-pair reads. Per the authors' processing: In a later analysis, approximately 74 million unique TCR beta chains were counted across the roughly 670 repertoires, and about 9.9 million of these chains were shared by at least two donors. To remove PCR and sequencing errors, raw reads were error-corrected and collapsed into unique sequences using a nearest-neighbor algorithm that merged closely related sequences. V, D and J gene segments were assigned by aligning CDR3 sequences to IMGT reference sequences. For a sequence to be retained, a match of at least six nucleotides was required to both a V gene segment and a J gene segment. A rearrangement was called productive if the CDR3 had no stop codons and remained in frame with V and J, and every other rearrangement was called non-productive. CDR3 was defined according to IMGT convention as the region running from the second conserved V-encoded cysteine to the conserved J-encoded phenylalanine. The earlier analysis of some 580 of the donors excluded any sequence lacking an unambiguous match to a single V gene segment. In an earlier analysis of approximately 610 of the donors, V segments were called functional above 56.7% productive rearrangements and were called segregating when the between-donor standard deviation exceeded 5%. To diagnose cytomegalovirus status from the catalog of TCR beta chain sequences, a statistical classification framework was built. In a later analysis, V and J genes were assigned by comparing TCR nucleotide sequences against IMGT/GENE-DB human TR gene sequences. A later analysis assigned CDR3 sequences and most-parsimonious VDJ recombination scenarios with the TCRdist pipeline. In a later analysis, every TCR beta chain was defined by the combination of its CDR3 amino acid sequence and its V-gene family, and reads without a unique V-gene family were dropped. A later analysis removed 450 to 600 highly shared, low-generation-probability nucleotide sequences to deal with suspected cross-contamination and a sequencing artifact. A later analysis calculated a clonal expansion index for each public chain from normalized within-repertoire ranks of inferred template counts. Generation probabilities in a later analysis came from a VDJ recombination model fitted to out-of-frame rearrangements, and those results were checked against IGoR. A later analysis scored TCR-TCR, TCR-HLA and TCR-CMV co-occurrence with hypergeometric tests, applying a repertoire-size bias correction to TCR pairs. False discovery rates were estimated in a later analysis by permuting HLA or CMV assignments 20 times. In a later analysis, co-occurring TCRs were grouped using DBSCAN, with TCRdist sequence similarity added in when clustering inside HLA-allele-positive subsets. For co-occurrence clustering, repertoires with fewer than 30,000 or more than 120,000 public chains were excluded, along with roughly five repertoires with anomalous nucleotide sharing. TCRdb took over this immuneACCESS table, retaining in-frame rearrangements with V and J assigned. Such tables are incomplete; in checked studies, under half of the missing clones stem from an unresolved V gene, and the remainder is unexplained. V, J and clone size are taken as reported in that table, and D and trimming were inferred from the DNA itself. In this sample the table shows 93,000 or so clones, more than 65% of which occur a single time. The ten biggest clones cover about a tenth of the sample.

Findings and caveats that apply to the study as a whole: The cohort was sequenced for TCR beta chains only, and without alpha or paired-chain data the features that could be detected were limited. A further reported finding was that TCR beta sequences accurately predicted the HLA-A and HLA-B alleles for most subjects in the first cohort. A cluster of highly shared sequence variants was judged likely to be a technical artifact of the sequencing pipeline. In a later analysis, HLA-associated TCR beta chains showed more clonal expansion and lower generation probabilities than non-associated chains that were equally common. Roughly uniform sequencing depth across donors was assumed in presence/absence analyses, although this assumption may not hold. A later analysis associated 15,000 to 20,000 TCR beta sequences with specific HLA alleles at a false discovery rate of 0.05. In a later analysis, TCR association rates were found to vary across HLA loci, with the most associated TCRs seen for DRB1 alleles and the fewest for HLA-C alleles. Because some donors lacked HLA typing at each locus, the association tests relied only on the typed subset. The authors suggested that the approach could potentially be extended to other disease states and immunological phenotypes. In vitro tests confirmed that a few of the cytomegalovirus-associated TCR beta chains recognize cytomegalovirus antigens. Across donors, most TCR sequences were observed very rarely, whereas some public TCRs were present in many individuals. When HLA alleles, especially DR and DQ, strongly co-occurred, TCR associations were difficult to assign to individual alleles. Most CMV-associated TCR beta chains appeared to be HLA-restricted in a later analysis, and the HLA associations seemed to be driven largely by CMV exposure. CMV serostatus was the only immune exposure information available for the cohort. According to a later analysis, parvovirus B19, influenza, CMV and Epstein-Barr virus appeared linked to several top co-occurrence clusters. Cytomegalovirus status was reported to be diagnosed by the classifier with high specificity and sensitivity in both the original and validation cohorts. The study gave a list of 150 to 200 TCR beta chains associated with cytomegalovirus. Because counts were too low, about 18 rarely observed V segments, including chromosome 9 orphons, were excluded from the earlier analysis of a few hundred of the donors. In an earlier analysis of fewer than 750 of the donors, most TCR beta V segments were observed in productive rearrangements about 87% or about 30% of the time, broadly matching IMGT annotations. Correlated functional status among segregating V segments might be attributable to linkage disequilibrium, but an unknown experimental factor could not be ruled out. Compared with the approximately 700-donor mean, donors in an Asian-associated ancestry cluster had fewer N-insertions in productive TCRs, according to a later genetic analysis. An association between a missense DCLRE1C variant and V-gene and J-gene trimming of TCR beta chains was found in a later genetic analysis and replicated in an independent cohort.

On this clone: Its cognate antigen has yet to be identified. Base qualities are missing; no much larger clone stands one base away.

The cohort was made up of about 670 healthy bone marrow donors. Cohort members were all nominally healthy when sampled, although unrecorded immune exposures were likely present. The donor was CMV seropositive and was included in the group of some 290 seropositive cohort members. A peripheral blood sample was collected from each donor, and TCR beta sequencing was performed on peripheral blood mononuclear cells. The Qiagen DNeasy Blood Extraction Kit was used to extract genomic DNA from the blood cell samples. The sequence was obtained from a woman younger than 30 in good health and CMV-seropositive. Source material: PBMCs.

In nucleotide form, the sequence is TGCGCCAGCAGCCAGGCAAGTACAGGGGTCCAAGCTCAGCAGTACTTC. It codes for CASSQASTGVQAQQYF. The sequence joins TRBV4-1 to TRBJ2-7; TRBD1 matches 7 bases in the middle. At the junction V is shortened by 3 bases and J by 8 bases; bases outside the gene matches: 16. The germline V gene supplies CDR1 MGHRA and CDR2 YSYEKL. The CDR3 holds 16 amino acids from the cysteine to the phenylalanine. Only the CDR3 part of the read is kept: 48 bases, read in frame from the first base.